Below, 26 T cell receptor beta chains from the same sample are listed, as sequenced in a study of prognosis after radiotherapy for stage I lung cancer. From genomic DNA, two-round multiplex PCR was used to amplify TCR beta CDR3. Round-one PCR had primers specific to each TRBV and TRBJ gene. TCRdb independently ran MiXCR on the multiplex PCR reads; one entry per CDR3 protein. Counted here are around 30,000 distinct CDR3 sequences, roughly a third occurring once; the ten biggest clones make up approximately 16%. Sequencing was performed on PBMCs, taken before or after stereotactic body radiation therapy (not recorded which). All receptors come from a donor aged 50 or older with non-small cell lung cancer.

V usage is TRBV3-2 and J usage is TRBJ2-3; the table assigns TRBD1, which was not confirmed against the DNA. TRBV3-2 represents a pseudogene. The CDR3 has 16 residues. The CDR3 loop reads CASSHVRGPRTDTQYF. As DNA, the CDR3 is TGTGCCAGCAGCCACGTTCGTGGACCCCGGACGGATACGCAGTATTTT.

This clonotype has only a few counts. V usage is TRBV6-2 or TRBV6-3 and J usage is TRBJ2-3; D might be TRBD1 (6 bases). CDR3 length equals 15 residues. Germline V gene sequence: CDR1 MNHEY, CDR2 SVGEGT. The CDR3 coding sequence is TGTGCAGCAGTTACTCGATACAGGGGCACAGATACGCAGTATTTT. The encoded protein is CAAVTRYRGTDTQYF.

The rearrangement links TRBV30 to TRBJ1-4; 7 bases agree with TRBD1. V dropped 4 bases and J dropped 7; count of bases not matched to a gene: 6. The CDR3 spans 13 residues. Germline CDR1 is GTSNPN and CDR2 is SVGIG (reference sequence). The CDR3 spells CAWKTGTGEKLFF. DNA of the CDR3: TGTGCCTGGAAGACAGGGACGGGTGAAAAACTGTTTTTT.

Judged by abundance, this clonotype is medium-sized. The chain links TRBV6-1 to TRBJ2-7; the match to TRBD1 covers 9 bases. The junction had 8 bases not matched to a gene; V was cut back by 10 bases and J by 1 base. The CDR3 spans 14 residues. Germline assignment: CDR1 MNHNS and CDR2 SASEGT. The CDR3 loop reads CATTQDRGSYEQYF. CDR3 nucleotides: TGTGCCACTACTCAGGACAGGGGTTCCTACGAGCAGTACTTC.

This clonotype was counted at least ten times. V gene TRBV19 combines with J gene TRBJ1-3, with TRBD1 identical over 7 bases. Germline assignment: CDR1 LNHDA and CDR2 SQIVND (reference sequence). V gave up 6 bases and J gave up 3 bases; unmatched junction bases: 8. The CDR3 length is 15 residues. The CDR3 region is CASRRQGGYGNTIYF. DNA of the CDR3: TGTGCCAGTAGGAGACAGGGAGGATATGGAAACACCATATATTTT.

The chain combines TRBV6-5 with TRBJ1-1, with a possible D match to TRBD1 (5 bases). Trimming removed 3 bases from V and 8 bases from J, with 19 bases in between. Germline loops: CDR1 MNHEY, CDR2 SVGAGI. The CDR3 runs to 15 residues. The CDR3, as DNA: TGTGCCAGCAGTTATAACGAGGGGCTAACGGGGGAAGCTTTCTTT. Protein product: CASSYNEGLTGEAFF.

The V gene is TRBV28, the J gene TRBJ2-4; D possibly corresponds to TRBD1 (7 bases). Trimming removed 4 bases at V and 0 bases at J, with 19 bases between. The CDR3 length is 18 residues. Looked up from germline, CDR1 is MDHEN and CDR2 is SYDVKM. The CDR3 spells CASSSRRQGGIAKNIQYF. CDR3 nucleotide sequence: TGTGCCAGCAGTTCCCGAAGACAGGGCGGGATAGCCAAAAACATTCAGTACTTC.

A word on this clonotype: This clone may be a read error of a much larger clone one base away. The V gene is TRBV6-5, the J gene TRBJ1-4; 10 bases are shared with TRBD1. Germline-derived CDR1 and CDR2 are MNHEY and SVGAGI. V lost 5 bases and J lost 8; bases outside the gene matches: 20. CDR3 size: 19 residues. The CDR3 nucleotides read TGTGCCAGCAGTAACTATGAGCCGCCTCCCGGGACAGGGGACGAAAAACTGTTTTTT. Its translation: CASSNYEPPPGTGDEKLFF.

In this sample, this clonotype is medium-sized. The chain uses TRBV6-1 and TRBJ1-2; D remains ambiguous. Trimming cost V 2 bases and J 4 bases, with 5 bases left between them. Germline V gene sequence: CDR1 MNHNS, CDR2 SASEGT. The CDR3 consists of 12 residues. CDR3 bases: TGTGCCAGCAGTGAACAGATCTATGGCTACACCTTC. It translates to CASSEQIYGYTF.

As regards this clonotype: A far larger clone lies a single base away; this is likely a read error. J is TRBJ2-5 and V is TRBV5-1; 9 bases are a match to TRBD2. The J call may be incorrect, as the DNA end agrees better with TRBJ2-1. The CDR3 is made up of 15 amino acids. Germline values: CDR1 SGHRS, CDR2 YFSETQ. The CDR3 loop is CASSLSLAGSDQQFF. CDR3 coding DNA: TGCGCCAGCAGCTTGTCTCTAGCGGGAAGCGATCAGCAGTTCTTC.

This clonotype has a count of ten or more. This may be a read error, as it is one base from a much larger clone. V usage is TRBV20-1 and J usage is TRBJ2-1, with D perhaps matching TRBD2 (7 bases). CDR3 length: 14 amino acids. Germline assignment: CDR1 DFQATT and CDR2 SNEGSKA (reference sequence). V was trimmed by 6 bases and J by 9 bases, leaving 21 bases between them. CDR3 nucleotide sequence: TGCAGTGCAGATTCGGGGGAGGGGGGGGCTGAGCAGTTCTTC. Protein sequence: CSADSGEGGAEQFF.

This chain uses TRBV6-4 with TRBJ2-5; D might be TRBD1 or TRBD2, each matching 5 bases. The V end lost 0 bases, the J end lost 7 bases, and 15 bases lay between the germline ends. CDR1 and CDR2 from the germline V gene are MRHNA and SNTAGT. The CDR3 has 15 residues. The CDR3 DNA reads TGTGCCAGCAGTGACTCGCCAGGGACCCAGGGGACCCAGTACTTC. Translating it yields CASSDSPGTQGTQYF.

Comments on this clonotype: Mismatch with germline at one junction end may stem from a read error. The V call is TRBV19, the J call TRBJ2-1; no clear D gene. Germline CDR1 reads LNHDA; CDR2 reads SQIVND (reference sequence). CDR3 length: 14 amino acids. CDR3 DNA: TGTGTCAGTAGTATCCTGGTCGACTACAATGAGCAGTTCTTC. As protein: CVSSILVDYNEQFF.

The table lists this clonotype with many counts. The chain has TRBV7-9 and TRBJ2-7; D might be TRBD1 or TRBD2, each matching 5 bases. This CDR3 spans 15 amino acids. The germline CDR1 and CDR2 sequences are SEHNR and FQNEAQ (reference sequence). V shed 5 bases and J shed 4 bases, with 18 bases lying between them. The CDR3, as DNA: TGTGCCAGCAGCCCATCAGGGATTCGGGGTTACGAGCAGTACTTC. Protein product: CASSPSGIRGYEQYF.

This clonotype was picked up many times. This chain links TRBV5-4 with TRBJ2-7; D unclear. Germline-derived CDR1 and CDR2 are SGHNT and YYREEE (reference sequence). Trimming pared 0 bases from V and 6 bases from J, leaving 7 bases between. This CDR3 spans 12 amino acids. The DNA for the CDR3 is TGTGCCAGCAGCTTGGGACCGGGCGAGCAGTACTTC. Its protein is CASSLGPGEQYF.

This rearrangement joins TRBV6-1 to TRBJ2-2; 7 nucleotides match TRBD1. CDR1 is MNHNS and CDR2 is SASEGT in the germline V gene. The J segment lost 5 bases and the V segment lost 5 bases, leaving 14 bases of the junction unmatched. The length of the CDR3 is 17 residues. The CDR3 bases are TGTGCCAGCAGTACGGTGGGACAGTGGTCGTATACCGGGGAGCTGTTTTTT. It encodes CASSTVGQWSYTGELFF.

This clonotype appeared many times. This sequence joins TRBV29-1 and TRBJ1-1, with a possible D match to TRBD1 (5 bases). The CDR3 runs to 12 residues. Trimming pared 4 bases from V and 1 base from J, leaving 7 bases between. The germline V gene has CDR1 SQVTM and CDR2 ANQGSEA. CDR3 DNA: TGCAGCGTTGGGGGGGGGAACACTGAAGCTTTCTTT. Translated: CSVGGGNTEAFF.

At least ten counts were recorded for this clonotype. A junction boundary mismatches the germline segment, possibly from a read error. This chain joins TRBV7-7 and TRBJ2-1, with D unresolved. This CDR3 has 13 amino acids. The V gene's germline CDR1 is SSHAT and CDR2 FNYEAQ (reference sequence). The CDR3 reads CASSLDSYNEQFF. The CDR3, as DNA: TGTGCTAGCAGCTTAGACTCCTACAATGAGCAGTTCTTC. Based on the CDR3 plus reference TRBV7-7 and TRBJ2-1, the full variable domain is GAGVSQSPRYKVTKRGQDVTLRCDPISSHATLYWYQQALGQGPEFLTYFNYEAQPDKSGLPSDRFSAERPEGSISTLTIQRTEQRDSAMYRCASSLDSYNEQFFGPGTRLTVL.

On this clonotype: This clone may be a read error of a much larger clone one base away. This sequence joins TRBV9 and TRBJ2-7, with 7 bases matching TRBD1. Losses at the gene ends were 3 bases for V and 3 bases for J; bases not matched to a gene: 12. This CDR3 contains 16 residues. CDR1 is SGDLS and CDR2 is YYNGEE in the germline V gene. CDR3 residues: CASSEVTGNPIYEQYF. In DNA form, the CDR3 reads TGTGCCAGCAGCGAGGTGACAGGGAACCCGATCTACGAGCAGTACTTC.

This chain uses TRBV27 with TRBJ2-2, with 11 positions matching TRBD2. Unmatched junction bases numbered 13, after V lost 4 bases and J lost 0 bases. This CDR3 has 20 amino acids. Germline V gene lookup returns CDR1 MNHEY and CDR2 SMNVEV (reference sequence). Here the CDR3 DNA reads TGTGCCAGCAGTTCTGAGCGACTAGCGGGATTACTATCGAACACCGGGGAGCTGTTTTTT. Translation gives CASSSERLAGLLSNTGELFF.

This chain links TRBV7-9 with TRBJ1-1; the D gene is possibly TRBD1 (6 bases). CDR3 length equals 13 residues. V was trimmed by 5 bases and J by 4 bases, leaving 11 bases between them. The V gene's germline CDR1 is SEHNR and CDR2 FQNEAQ (reference sequence). This CDR3 is CASSTRDITEAFF. The DNA of the CDR3 is TGTGCCAGCAGCACCCGGGACATCACTGAAGCTTTCTTT.

There are many counts of this clonotype. The chain is built from TRBV10-3 and TRBJ2-3, with unresolved D. Trimming shortened V by 0 bases and J by 2 bases, and 6 bases separated the two germline ends. The CDR3 spans 14 residues. Germline V gives CDR1 ENHRY, CDR2 SYGVKD. The CDR3 sequence: CAISESKDTDTQYF. The CDR3 region has the DNA TGTGCCATCAGTGAGTCGAAGGACACAGATACGCAGTATTTT.

This clonotype showed up just once. The rearrangement uses TRBV27 and TRBJ1-2; no reliable D call. The CDR3 spans 13 residues. Germline CDR1 is MNHEY and CDR2 is SMNVEV (reference sequence). V lost 4 bases, J lost 4 bases, and 10 bases lay in between. The CDR3 DNA reads TGTGCCAGCAGTTCCCACCGGATCTATGGCTACACCTTC. Protein product: CASSSHRIYGYTF.

Comments on this clonotype: This clone may be a read error of a much larger clone one base away. The V call is TRBV6-2 or TRBV6-3, the J call TRBJ2-5; D not resolved. This CDR3 has 13 residues. Germline lookup yields CDR1 MNHEY and CDR2 SVGEGT. CDR3 amino acids: CVSRLDLQETQYF. The CDR3 DNA sequence: TGTGTCAGCAGACTCGACTTACAAGAGACCCAGTACTTC.

This chain links TRBV19 with TRBJ2-7; D not certain. V was cut by 6 bases and J by 5 bases, with 17 bases left in between. The CDR3 loop spans 14 amino acids. The germline gives CDR1 LNHDA, CDR2 SQIVND (reference sequence). CDR3 loop: CASSFPERRDEQYF. In nucleotides, the CDR3 is TGTGCCAGTAGCTTTCCGGAACGACGCGACGAGCAGTACTTC.

This clonotype has ten or more counts. The J gene is TRBJ1-3, the V gene TRBV4-1; D is undetermined. From germline, CDR1 is MGHRA and CDR2 YSYEKL. V gave up 1 base and J gave up 0 bases, with 7 bases separating them. CDR3 length: 15 residues. CDR3 DNA sequence: TGCGCCAGCAGCCAAGCACCTAACTCTGGAAACACCATATATTTT. This gives the protein CASSQAPNSGNTIYF.